This T cell receptor beta chain was captured in a study of OX40 agonist ivuxolimab in advanced cancers. On the study more broadly: Patients took ivuxolimab, an agonistic anti-OX40 (CD134) antibody.

This clone appeared once. The target antigen is unknown. Method: immunoSEQ multiplex PCR; TCRdb's copy keeps in-frame clones and lacks some. The sample gives about 69,000 clones, about 88% of which show up once; roughly 4% is in the top ten. The germline V gene encodes CDR1 SGHTA and CDR2 FQGTGA. The ends were cut back, 4 bases at V and 10 bases at J, with 14 bases in the middle. CDR3 size: 13 residues. Study-wide results and limits: Average numbers of expanded clones were greater in CD8+ T cells than in CD4+.

Here the sequenced sample was CD4+ or CD8+ T cells sorted from blood, taken in a trial of the OX40 agonist ivuxolimab. This clonotype was sampled from an adult with an advanced solid tumor such as melanoma, head and neck, liver or kidney cancer. The chain employs TRBV7-3 and TRBJ2-1; a possible D gene is TRBD1 (6 bases). The CDR3 sequence is CASSSTQGYEQFF. CDR3 bases: TGTGCCAGCAGCTCGACACAGGGATACGAGCAGTTCTTC.